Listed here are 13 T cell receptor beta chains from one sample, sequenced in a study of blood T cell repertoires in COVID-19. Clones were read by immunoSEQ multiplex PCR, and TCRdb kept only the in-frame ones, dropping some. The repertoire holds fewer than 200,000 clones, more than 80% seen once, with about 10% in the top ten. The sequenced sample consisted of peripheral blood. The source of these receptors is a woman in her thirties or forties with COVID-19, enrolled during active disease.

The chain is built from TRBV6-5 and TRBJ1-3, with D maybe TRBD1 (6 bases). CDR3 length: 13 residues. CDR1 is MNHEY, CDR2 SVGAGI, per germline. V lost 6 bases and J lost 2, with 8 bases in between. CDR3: CASRTGTGNTIYF. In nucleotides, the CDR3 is TGTGCCAGCAGAACAGGGACTGGAAACACCATATATTTT.

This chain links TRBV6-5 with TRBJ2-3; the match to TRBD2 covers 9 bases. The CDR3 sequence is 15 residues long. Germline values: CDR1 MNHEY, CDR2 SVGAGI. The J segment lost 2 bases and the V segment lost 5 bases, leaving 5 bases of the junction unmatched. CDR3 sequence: CASSMLAGITDTQYF. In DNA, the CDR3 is TGTGCCAGCAGTATGCTAGCGGGGATCACAGATACGCAGTATTTT.

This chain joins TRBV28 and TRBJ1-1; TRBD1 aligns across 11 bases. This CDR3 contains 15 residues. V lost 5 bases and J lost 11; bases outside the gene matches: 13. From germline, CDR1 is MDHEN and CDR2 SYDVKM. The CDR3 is CASSRLGQGAQRAFF. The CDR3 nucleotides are TGTGCCAGCAGTAGGCTAGGACAGGGGGCGCAGAGGGCTTTCTTT.

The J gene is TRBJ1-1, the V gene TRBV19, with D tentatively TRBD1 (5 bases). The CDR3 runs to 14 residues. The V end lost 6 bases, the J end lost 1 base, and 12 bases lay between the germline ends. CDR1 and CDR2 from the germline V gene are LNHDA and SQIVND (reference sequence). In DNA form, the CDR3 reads TGTGCCAGTAGGGCGGGGGTGTCGAACACTGAAGCTTTCTTT. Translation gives CASRAGVSNTEAFF.

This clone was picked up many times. CDR3 DNA: TGTGCCAGCAGCTGGGGCGGTGTCAATCAGCCCCAGCATTTT. Its protein product is CASSWGGVNQPQHF. The chain joins TRBV5-4 to TRBJ1-5; D might be TRBD1 (5 bases). CDR1 SGHNT and CDR2 YYREEE come from the germline V gene (reference sequence). There are 14 residues in the CDR3. Trimming left V 3 bases short and J 3 bases short, with 10 bases between.

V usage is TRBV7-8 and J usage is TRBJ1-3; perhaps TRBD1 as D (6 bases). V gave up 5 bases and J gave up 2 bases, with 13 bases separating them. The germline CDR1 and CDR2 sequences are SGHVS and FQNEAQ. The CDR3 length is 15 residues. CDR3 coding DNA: TGTGCCAGCAGCCCGCTAGGGACAACTGGAAACACCATATATTTT. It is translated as CASSPLGTTGNTIYF.

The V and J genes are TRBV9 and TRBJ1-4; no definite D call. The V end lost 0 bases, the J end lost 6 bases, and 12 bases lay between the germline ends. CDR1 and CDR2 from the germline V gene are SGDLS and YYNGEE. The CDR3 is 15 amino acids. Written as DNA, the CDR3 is TGTGCCAGCAGCGTAGGAGGATTAGCTTATGAAAAACTGTTTTTT. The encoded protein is CASSVGGLAYEKLFF.

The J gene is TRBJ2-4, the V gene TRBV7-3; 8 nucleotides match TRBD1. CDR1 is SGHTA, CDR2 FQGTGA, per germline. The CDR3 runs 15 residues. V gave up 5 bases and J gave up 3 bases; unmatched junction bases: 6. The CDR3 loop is CASSPADRVKNIQYF. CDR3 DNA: TGTGCCAGCAGCCCCGCGGACAGGGTCAAAAACATTCAGTACTTC.

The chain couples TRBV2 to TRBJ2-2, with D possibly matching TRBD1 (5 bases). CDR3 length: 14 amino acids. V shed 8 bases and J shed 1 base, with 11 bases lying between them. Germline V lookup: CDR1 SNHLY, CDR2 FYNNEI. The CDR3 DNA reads TGTGCCAGCTCCACAGGATGGAACACCGGGGAGCTGTTTTTT. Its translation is CASSTGWNTGELFF.

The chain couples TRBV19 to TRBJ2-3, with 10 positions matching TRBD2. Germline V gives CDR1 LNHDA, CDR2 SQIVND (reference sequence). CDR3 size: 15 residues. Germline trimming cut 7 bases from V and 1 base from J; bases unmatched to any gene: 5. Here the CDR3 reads CASTAGTSGTDTQYF. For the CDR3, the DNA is TGTGCCAGTACTGCCGGGACTAGCGGCACAGATACGCAGTATTTT. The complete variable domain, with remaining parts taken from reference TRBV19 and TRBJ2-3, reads DGGITQSPKYLFRKEGQNVTLSCEQNLNHDAMYWYRQDPGQGLRLIYYSQIVNDFQKGDIAEGYSVSREKKESFPLTVTSAQKNPTAFYLCASTAGTSGTDTQYFGPGTRLTVL.

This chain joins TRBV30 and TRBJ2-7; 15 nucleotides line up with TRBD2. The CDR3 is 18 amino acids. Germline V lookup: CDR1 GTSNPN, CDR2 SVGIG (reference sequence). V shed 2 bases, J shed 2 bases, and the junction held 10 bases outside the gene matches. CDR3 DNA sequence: TGTGCCTGGAGTCCCCAGGGACTAGCGGGAGGTGGTGCCTACGAGCAGTACTTC. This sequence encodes CAWSPQGLAGGGAYEQYF.

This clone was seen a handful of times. The CDR3: CASSVTGMNTEAFF. The CDR3, as DNA: TGTGCCAGCAGTGTAACAGGCATGAACACTGAAGCTTTCTTT. The V and J genes are TRBV2 and TRBJ1-1; a possible D gene is TRBD1 (5 bases). CDR3 length equals 14 residues. V lost 4 bases, J lost 0 bases, and 9 bases lay in between. Germline CDR1 is SNHLY and CDR2 is FYNNEI. Filled out from reference TRBV2 and TRBJ1-1, the complete variable domain reads EPEVTQTPSHQVTQMGQEVILRCVPISNHLYFYWYRQILGQKVEFLVSFYNNEISEKSEIFDDQFSVERPDGSNFTLKIRSTKLEDSAMYFCASSVTGMNTEAFFGQGTRLTVV.

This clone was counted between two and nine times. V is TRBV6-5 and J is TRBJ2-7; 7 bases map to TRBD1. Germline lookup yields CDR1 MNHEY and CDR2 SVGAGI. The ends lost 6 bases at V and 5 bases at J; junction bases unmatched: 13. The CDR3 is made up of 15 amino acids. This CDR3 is CASRKTGYPSNEQYF. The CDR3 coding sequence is TGTGCCAGCAGGAAGACAGGGTATCCATCCAACGAGCAGTACTTC.